This T cell receptor (beta chain) emerged from a study of a mutant IDH1 vaccine in newly diagnosed glioma. Study-level background: Receipt of radiotherapy, temozolomide, or both preceded the study, and most received both.

Study conclusions and caveats: Changes to the top peripheral T cell clonotypes appeared unrelated to pseudoprogression. The occurrence of vaccine-induced immune responses was seen in over 85% of patients.

CDR3 length: 15 amino acids. CDR1 and CDR2 from the germline V gene are MNHEY and SVGAGI. V dropped 3 bases and J dropped 3; count of bases not matched to a gene: 7. Notes on this clone: The antigen is not known.

Assay: immunoSEQ multiplex PCR; the TCRdb copy retains only in-frame clones and omits some. The data show 50,000 to 65,000 clones, with 80% to 90% seen just once and under 20% held by the top ten. The time point is: baseline, week 1 (first vaccination visit). Treatment of the sample: pre-vaccination baseline after standard-of-care therapy. Donors had new IDH1-mutant astrocytomas of WHO grade 3 or 4 (ATRX-lost). Sequenced material: PBMCs, taken from a glioma patient treated with radiotherapy, temozolomide or both. V and J are TRBV6-5 and TRBJ2-7, with TRBD2 matching over 8 bases. The receptor comes from a young man with glioma. The CDR3, as DNA: TGTGCCAGCAGTTATTCCGGGACTAGGGGCTACGAGCAGTACTTC. Amino acids: CASSYSGTRGYEQYF.